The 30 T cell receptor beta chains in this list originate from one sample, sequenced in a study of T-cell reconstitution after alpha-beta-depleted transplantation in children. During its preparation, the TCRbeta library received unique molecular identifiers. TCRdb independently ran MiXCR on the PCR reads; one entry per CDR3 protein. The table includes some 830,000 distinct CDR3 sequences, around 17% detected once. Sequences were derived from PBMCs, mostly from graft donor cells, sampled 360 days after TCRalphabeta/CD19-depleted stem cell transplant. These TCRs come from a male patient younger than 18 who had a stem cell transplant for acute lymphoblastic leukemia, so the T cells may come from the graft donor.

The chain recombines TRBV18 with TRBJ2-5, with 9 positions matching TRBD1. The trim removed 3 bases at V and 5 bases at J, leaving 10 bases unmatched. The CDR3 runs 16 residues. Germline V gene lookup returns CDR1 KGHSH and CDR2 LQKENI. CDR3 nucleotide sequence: TGTGCCAGCTCACCCTACCTGGACAGGGGAAGGGAGACCCAGTACTTC. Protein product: CASSPYLDRGRETQYF.

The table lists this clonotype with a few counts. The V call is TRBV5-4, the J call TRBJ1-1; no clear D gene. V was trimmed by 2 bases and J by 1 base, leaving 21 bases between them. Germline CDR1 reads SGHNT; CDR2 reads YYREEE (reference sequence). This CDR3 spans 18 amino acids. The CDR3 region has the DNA TGTGCCAGCAGCTTTTCCGACCCTCTGGCGGATTGGAACACTGAAGCTTTCTTT. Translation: CASSFSDPLADWNTEAFF.

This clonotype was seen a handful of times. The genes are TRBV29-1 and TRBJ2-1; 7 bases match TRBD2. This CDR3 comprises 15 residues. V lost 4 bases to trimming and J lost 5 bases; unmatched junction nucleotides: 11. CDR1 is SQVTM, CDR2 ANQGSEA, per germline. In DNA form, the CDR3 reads TGCAGCGTTGTGGGGCGGGGAGGGCCCAACAATGAGCAGTTCTTC. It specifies CSVVGRGGPNNEQFF.

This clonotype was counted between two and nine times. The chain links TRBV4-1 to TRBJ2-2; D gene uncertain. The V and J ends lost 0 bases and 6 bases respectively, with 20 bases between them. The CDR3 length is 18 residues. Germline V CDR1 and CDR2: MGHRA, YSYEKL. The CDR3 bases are TGCGCCAGCAGCCAAGATGACGTTAGAGTGACACTCTCCGGGGAGCTGTTTTTT. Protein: CASSQDDVRVTLSGELFF.

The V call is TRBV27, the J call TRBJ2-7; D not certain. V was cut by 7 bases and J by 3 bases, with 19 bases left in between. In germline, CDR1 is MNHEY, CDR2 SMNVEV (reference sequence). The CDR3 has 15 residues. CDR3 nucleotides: TGTGCCAGCACCGCTCCTGCGTCGGGTAACTACGAGCAGTACTTC. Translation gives CASTAPASGNYEQYF.

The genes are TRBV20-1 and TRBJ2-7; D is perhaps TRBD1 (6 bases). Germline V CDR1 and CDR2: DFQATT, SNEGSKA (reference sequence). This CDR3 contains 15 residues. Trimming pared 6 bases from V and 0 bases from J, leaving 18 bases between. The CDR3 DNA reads TGCAGTGCAGCCCACGGCAGGGGTTACTCCTACGAGCAGTACTTC. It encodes CSAAHGRGYSYEQYF.

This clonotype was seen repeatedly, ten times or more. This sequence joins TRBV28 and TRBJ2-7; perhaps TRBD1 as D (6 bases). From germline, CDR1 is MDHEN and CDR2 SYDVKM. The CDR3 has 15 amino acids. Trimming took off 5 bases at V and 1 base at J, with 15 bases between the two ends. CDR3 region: CASSPAGEGSYEQYF. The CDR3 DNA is TGTGCCAGCAGTCCCGCAGGGGAAGGGTCCTACGAGCAGTACTTC.

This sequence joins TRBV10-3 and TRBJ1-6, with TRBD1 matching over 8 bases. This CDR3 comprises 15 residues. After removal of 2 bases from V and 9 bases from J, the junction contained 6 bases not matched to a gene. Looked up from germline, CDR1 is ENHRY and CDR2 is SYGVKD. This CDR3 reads CAISEGDRSSSPLHF. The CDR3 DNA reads TGTGCCATCAGTGAGGGGGACAGGTCGAGTTCACCCCTCCACTTT.

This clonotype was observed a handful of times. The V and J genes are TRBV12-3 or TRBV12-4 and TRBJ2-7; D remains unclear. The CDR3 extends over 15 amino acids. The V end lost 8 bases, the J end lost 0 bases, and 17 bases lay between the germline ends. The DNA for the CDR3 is TGTGCCAGCTCATCTACAGTTTCCAGCTCCTACGAGCAGTACTTC. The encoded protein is CASSSTVSSSYEQYF.

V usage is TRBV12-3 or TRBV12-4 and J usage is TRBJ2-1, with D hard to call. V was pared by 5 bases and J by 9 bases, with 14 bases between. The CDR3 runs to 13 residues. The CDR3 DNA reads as TGTGCCAGCAGTGCCCTGCTAGGGTCTGAGCAGTTCTTC. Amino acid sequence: CASSALLGSEQFF.

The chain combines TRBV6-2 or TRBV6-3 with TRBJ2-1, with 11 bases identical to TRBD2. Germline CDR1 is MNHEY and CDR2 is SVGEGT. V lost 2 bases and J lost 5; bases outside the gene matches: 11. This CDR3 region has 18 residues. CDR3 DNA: TGTGCCAGCAGTTACCTTACTAGCGGGAGTTTTAAGAACAATGAGCAGTTCTTC. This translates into CASSYLTSGSFKNNEQFF.

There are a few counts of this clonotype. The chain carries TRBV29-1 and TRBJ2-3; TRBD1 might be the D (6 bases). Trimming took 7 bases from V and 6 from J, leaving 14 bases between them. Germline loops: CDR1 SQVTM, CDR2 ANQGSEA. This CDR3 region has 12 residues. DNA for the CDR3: TGCAGCGCACGAGGGGGTCGGGATACGCAGTATTTT. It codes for CSARGGRDTQYF.

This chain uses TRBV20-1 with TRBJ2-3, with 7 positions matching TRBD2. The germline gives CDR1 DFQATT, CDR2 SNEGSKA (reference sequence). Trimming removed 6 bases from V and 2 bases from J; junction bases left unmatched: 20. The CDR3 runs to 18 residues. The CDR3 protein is CSAYGPFWAGLDTDTQYF. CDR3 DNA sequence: TGCAGTGCCTATGGGCCGTTCTGGGCCGGACTAGACACAGATACGCAGTATTTT.

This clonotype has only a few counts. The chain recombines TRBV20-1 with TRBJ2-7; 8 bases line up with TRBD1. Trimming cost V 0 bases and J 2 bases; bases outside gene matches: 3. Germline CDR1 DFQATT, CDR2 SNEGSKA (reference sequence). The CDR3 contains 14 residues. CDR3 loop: CSARDAGQAYEQYF. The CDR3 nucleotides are TGCAGTGCTAGAGACGCGGGACAGGCCTACGAGCAGTACTTC.

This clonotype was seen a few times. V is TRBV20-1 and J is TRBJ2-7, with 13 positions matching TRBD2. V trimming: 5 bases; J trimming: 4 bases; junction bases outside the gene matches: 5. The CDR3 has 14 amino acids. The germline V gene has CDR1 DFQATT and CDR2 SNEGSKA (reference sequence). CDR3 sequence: CSAQKTSGRYEQYF. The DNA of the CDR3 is TGCAGTGCTCAAAAGACTAGCGGGAGGTACGAGCAGTACTTC.

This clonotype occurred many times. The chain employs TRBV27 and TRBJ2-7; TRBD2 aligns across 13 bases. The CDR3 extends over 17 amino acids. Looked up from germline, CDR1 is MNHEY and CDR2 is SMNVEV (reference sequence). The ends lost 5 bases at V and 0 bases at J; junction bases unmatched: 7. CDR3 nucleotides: TGTGCCAGCAGTCCAGGACTAGCGGGAGTACCCTCCTACGAGCAGTACTTC. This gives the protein CASSPGLAGVPSYEQYF.

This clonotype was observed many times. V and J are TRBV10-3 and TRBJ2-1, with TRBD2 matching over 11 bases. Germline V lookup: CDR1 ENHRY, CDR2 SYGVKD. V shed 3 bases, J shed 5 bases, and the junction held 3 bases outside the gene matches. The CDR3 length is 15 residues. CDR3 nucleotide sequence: TGTGCCATCAGTGATCCGGGACTAGCGGACAATGAGCAGTTCTTC. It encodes CAISDPGLADNEQFF.

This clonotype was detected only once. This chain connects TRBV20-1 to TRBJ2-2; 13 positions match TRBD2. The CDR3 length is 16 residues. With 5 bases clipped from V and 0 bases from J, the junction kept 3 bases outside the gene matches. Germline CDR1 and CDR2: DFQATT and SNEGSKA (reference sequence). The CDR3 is CSAGTSGNTNTGELFF. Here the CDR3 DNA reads TGCAGTGCTGGGACTAGCGGGAATACGAACACCGGGGAGCTGTTTTTT.

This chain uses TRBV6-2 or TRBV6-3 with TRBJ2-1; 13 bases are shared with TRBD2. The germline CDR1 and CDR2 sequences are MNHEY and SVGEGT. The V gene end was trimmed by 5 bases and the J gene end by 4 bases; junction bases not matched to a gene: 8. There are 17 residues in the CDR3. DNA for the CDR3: TGTGCCAGCAGTCCACAAAGGACTAGCGGGAGTTACAATGAGCAGTTCTTC. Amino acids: CASSPQRTSGSYNEQFF.

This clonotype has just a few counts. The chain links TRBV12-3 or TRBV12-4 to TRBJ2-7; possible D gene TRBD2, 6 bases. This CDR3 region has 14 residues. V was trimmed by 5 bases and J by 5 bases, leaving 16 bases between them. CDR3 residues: CASSTLGGGNEQYF. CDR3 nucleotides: TGTGCCAGCAGTACACTAGGTGGGGGGAACGAGCAGTACTTC.

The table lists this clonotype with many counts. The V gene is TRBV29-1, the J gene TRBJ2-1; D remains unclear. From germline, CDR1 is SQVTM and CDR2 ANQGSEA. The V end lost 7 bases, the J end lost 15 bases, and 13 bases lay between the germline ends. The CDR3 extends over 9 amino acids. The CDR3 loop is CSAGNRRFF. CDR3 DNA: TGCAGCGCTGGGAACCGACGGTTCTTC.

The CDR3 nucleotides are TGTGCCAGCAGTTGGGGACTTCGAATCTCCTACAATGAGCAGTTCTTC. It translates to CASSWGLRISYNEQFF. The chain carries TRBV12-3 or TRBV12-4 and TRBJ2-1; TRBD2 might be the D (6 bases). The CDR3 runs 16 residues. The V gene lost 4 bases and the J gene lost 0 bases, with 13 bases spanning the gap.

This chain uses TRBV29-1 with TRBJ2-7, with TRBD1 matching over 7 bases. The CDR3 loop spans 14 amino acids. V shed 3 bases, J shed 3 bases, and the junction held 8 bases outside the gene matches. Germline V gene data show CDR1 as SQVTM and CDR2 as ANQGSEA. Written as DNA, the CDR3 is TGCAGCGTTGACTTAGGGGGCTCGGTCTACGAGCAGTACTTC. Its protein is CSVDLGGSVYEQYF.

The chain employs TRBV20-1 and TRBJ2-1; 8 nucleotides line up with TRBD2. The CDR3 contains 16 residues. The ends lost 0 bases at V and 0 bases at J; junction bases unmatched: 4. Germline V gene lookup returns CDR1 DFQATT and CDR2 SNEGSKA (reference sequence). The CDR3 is CSARETSASSYNEQFF. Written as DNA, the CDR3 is TGCAGTGCTAGAGAGACTAGCGCCAGCTCCTACAATGAGCAGTTCTTC.

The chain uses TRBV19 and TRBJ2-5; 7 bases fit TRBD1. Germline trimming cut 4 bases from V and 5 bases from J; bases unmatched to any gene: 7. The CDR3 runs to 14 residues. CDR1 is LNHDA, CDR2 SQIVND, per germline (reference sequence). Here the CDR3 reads CASSRTGFGETQYF. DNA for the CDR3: TGTGCCAGTAGTAGGACAGGCTTTGGTGAGACCCAGTACTTC.

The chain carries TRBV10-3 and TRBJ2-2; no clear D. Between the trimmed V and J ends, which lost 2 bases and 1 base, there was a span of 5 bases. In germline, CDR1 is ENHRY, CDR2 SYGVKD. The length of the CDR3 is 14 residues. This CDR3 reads CAISENENTGELFF. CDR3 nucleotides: TGTGCCATCAGTGAGAACGAGAACACCGGGGAGCTGTTTTTT.

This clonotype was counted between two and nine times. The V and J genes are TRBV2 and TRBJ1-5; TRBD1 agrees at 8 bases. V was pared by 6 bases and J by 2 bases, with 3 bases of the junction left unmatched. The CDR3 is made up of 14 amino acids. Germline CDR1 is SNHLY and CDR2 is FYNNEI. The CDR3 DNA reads TGTGCCAGCAGCGACAGGGGACGCAATCAGCCCCAGCATTTT. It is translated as CASSDRGRNQPQHF.

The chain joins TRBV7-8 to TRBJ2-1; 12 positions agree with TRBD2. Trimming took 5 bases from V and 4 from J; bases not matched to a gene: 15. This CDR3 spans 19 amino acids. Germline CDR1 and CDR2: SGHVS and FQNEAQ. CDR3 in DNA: TGTGCCAGCAGCCCACAACACGGGGGGCTAGCGGGAGGGTACAATGAGCAGTTCTTC. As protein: CASSPQHGGLAGGYNEQFF.

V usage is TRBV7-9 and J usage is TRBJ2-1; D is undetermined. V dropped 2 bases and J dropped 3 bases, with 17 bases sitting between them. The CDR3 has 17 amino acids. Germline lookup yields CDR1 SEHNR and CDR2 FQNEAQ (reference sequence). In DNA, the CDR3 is TGTGCCAGCAGCTTACTCTTTGGGCCTAGACTCTACAATGAGCAGTTCTTC. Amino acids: CASSLLFGPRLYNEQFF.

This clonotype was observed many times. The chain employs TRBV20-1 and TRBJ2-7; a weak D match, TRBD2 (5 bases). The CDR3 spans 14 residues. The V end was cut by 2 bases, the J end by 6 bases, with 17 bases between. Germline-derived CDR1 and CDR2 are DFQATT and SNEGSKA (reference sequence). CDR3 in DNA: TGCAGTGCTAGAAGTGTAGGGCTAGCTGTCGAGCAGTACTTC. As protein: CSARSVGLAVEQYF.